What follows describes a single T cell receptor beta chain. Its antigen remains unidentified. Use of 60 Vbeta and 13 Jbeta primers characterized the PCR. TCRdb keeps only in-frame clones here, not all; method: immunoSEQ multiplex PCR. Among under 200,000 clones listed, around four fifths were seen once. The sample is drawn from a study of cytomegalovirus exposure and HLA in healthy donors. Study in general: Within the Caucasian-associated ancestry cluster were roughly 82% of the 398 genotyped donors. Findings and caveats of the study: In an earlier analysis, in about 530 donors, most V segments appeared productive either ~90% or ~30% of the time. Later analysis showed most CMV-associated TCR beta chains appearing HLA-restricted.

Trimming removed 8 bases from V and 0 bases from J, with 10 bases in between. Germline loops: CDR1 MNHNY, CDR2 SVGAGI (reference sequence). This CDR3 has 14 amino acids. Material: PBMCs. This rearrangement joins TRBV6-6 to TRBJ1-4; D might be TRBD1 (6 bases). The sequence was collected from a woman between 18 and 29 years old in good health and CMV-seronegative. The DNA for the CDR3 is TGTGCCAGCGGTACAGGGCCAACTAATGAAAAACTGTTTTTT. It translates to CASGTGPTNEKLFF.